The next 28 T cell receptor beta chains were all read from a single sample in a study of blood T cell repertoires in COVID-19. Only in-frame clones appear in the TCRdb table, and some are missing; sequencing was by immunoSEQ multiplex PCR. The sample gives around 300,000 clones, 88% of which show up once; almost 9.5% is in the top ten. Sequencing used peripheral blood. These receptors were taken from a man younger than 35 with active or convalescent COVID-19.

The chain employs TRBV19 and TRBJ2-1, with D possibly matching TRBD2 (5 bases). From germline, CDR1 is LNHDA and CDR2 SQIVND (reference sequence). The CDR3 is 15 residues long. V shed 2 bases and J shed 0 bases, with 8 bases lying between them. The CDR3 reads CASSIFGSSYNEQFF. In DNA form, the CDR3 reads TGTGCCAGTAGTATATTTGGGAGCTCCTACAATGAGCAGTTCTTC.

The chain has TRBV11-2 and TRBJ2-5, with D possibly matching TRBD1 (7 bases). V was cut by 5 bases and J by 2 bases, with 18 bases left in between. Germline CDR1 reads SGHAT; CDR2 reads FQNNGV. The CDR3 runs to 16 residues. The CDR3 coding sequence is TGTGCCAGCAGCACTCCAGGCGGGACAGTACAAGAGACCCAGTACTTC. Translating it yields CASSTPGGTVQETQYF.

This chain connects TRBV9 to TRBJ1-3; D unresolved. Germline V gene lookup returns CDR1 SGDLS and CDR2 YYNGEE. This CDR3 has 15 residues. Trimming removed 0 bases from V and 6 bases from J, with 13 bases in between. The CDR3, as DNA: TGTGCCAGCAGCGTAGCCGGGGTTGACTCAAACACCATATATTTT. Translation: CASSVAGVDSNTIYF.

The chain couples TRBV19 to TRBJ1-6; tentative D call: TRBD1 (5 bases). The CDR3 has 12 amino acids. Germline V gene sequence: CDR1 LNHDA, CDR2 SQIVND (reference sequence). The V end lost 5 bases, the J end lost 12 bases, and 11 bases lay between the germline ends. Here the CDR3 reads CASSSPGGPLHF. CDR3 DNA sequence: TGTGCCAGTAGTTCCCCCGGGGGACCCCTCCACTTT.

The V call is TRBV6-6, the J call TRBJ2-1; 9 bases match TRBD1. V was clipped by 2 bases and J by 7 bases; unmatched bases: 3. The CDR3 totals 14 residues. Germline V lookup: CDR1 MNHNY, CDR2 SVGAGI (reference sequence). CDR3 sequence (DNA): TGTGCCAGCAGTTACGGACAGGGGAGGAATGAGCAGTTCTTC. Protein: CASSYGQGRNEQFF.

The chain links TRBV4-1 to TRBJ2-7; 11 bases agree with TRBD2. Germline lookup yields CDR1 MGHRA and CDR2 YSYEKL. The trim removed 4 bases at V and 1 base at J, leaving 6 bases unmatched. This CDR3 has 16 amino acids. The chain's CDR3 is CASSRSGTSGSYEQYF. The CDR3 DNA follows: TGCGCCAGCAGCCGGTCCGGGACTAGCGGATCCTACGAGCAGTACTTC.

DNA for the CDR3: TGTGCCAGTTTTGGTCGTGAGGGTCCGAACCTTACCAACCAACGGGACAGGCAGGAAGAGACCCAGTACTTC. It encodes CASFGREGPNLTNQRDRQEETQYF. The chain joins TRBV19 to TRBJ2-5; 8 nucleotides align to TRBD1. CDR3 length: 24 residues. From germline, CDR1 is LNHDA and CDR2 SQIVND (reference sequence). Losses at the gene ends were 8 bases for V and 3 bases for J; bases not matched to a gene: 38.

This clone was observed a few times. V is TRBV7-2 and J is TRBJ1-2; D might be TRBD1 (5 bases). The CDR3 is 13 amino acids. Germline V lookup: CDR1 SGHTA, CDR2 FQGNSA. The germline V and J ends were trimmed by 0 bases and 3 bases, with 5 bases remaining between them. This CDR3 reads CASSLAGDYGYTF. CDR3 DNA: TGTGCCAGCAGCTTAGCAGGGGACTATGGCTACACCTTC. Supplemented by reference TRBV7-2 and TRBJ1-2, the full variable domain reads GAGVSQSPSNKVTEKGKDVELRCDPISGHTALYWYRQSLGQGLEFLIYFQGNSAPDKSGLPSDRFSAERTGGSVSTLTIQRTQQEDSAVYLCASSLAGDYGYTFGSGTRLTVV.

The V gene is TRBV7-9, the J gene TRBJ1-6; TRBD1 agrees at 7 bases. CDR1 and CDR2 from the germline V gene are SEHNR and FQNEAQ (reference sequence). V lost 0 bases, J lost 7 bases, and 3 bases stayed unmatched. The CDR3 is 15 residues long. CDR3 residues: CASSLAQTGNSPLHF. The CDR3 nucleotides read TGTGCCAGCAGCTTAGCTCAGACAGGGAATTCACCCCTCCACTTT.

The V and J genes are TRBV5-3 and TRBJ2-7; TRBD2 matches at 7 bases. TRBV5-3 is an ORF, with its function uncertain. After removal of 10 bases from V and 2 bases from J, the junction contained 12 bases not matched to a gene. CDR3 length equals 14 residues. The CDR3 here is CAGCGSLKAYEQYF. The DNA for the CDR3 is TGTGCCGGATGCGGGAGTCTCAAAGCCTACGAGCAGTACTTC.

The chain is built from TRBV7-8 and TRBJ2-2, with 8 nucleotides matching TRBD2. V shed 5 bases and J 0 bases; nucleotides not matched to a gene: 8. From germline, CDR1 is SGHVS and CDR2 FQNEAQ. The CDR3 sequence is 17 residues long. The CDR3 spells CASSPLGGGPNTGELFF. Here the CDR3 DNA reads TGTGCCAGCAGCCCCCTTGGCGGGGGGCCGAACACCGGGGAGCTGTTTTTT.

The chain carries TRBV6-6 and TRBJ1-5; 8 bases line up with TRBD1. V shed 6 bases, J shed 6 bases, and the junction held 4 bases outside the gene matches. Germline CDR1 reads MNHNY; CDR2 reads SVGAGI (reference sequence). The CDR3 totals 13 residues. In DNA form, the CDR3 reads TGTGCCAGCAGGCCAGGACAGGGTCAGCCCCAGCATTTT. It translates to CASRPGQGQPQHF.

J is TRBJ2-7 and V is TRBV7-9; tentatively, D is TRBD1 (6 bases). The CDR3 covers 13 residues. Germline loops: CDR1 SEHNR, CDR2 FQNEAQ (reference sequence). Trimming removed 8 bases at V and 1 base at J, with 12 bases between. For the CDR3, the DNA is TGTGCCAGCGGTTGGACAGAGTCCTACGAGCAGTACTTC. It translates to CASGWTESYEQYF.

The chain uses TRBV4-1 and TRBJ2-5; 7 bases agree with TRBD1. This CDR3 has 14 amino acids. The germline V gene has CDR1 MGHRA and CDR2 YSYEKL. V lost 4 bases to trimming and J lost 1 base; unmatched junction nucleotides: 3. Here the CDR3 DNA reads TGCGCCAGCAGCCTCCCAGGGGGCCAAGAGACCCAGTACTTC. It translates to CASSLPGGQETQYF.

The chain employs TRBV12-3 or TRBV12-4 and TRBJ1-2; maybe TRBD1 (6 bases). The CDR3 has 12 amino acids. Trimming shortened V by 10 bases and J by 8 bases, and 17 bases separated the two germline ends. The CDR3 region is CATLRQASGYTF. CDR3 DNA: TGTGCCACCCTAAGACAGGCCTCGGGCTACACCTTC.

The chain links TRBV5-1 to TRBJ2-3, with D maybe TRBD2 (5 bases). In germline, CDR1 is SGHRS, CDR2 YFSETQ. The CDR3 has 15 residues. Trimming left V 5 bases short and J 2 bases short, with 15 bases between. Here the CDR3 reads CASRRSVGDTDTQYF. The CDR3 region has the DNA TGCGCCAGCAGACGTTCCGTGGGAGACACAGATACGCAGTATTTT.

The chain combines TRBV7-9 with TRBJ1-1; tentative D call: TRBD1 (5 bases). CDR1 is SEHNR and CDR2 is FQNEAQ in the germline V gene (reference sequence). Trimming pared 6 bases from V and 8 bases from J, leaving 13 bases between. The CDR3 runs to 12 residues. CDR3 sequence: CASRRTGLEAFF. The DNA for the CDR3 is TGTGCCAGCAGACGCACAGGTTTAGAAGCTTTCTTT.

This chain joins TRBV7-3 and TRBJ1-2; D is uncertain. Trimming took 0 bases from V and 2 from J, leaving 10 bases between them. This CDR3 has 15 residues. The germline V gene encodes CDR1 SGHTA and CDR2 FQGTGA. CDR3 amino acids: CASSLTPGPNYGYTF. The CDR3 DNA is TGTGCCAGCAGCTTAACGCCGGGTCCCAACTATGGCTACACCTTC.

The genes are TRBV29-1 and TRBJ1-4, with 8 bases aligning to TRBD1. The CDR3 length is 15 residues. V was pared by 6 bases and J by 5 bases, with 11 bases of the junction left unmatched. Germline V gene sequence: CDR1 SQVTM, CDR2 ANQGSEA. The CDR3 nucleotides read TGCAGCGTGAGGCCTGAGGGACAGGTGAATGAAAAACTGTTTTTT. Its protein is CSVRPEGQVNEKLFF.

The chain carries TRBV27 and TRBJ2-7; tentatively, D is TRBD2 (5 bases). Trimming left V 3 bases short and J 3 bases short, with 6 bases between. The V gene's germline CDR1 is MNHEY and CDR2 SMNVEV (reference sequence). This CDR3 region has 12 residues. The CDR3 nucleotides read TGTGCCAGCAGTTTTGGAGGCTACGAGCAGTACTTC. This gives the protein CASSFGGYEQYF.

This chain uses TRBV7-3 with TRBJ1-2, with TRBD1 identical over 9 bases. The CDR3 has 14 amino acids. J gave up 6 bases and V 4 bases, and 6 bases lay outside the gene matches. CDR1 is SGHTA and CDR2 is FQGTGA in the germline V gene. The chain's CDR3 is CASSSQTGGDGYTF. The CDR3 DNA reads TGTGCCAGCAGCTCGCAGACAGGGGGAGATGGCTACACCTTC.

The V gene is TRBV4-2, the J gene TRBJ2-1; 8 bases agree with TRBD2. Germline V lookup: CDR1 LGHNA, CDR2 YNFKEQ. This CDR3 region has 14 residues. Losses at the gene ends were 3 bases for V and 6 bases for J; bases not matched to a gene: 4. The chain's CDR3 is CASSQRGEGNEQFF. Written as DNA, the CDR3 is TGTGCCAGCAGCCAGCGGGGGGAGGGCAATGAGCAGTTCTTC.

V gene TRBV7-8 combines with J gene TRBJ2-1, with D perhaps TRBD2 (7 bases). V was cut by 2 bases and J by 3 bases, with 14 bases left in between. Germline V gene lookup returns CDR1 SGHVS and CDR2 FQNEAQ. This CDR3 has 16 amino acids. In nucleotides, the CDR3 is TGTGCCAGCAGCTTAAAAGGGGGGGCCTTCTACAATGAGCAGTTCTTC. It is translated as CASSLKGGAFYNEQFF.

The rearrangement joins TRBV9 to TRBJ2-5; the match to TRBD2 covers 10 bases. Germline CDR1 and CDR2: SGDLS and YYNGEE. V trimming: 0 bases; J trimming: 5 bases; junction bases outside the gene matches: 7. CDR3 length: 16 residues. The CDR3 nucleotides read TGTGCCAGCAGCGTAGCTAGCGGGGGACCTCGGGAGACCCAGTACTTC. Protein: CASSVASGGPRETQYF.

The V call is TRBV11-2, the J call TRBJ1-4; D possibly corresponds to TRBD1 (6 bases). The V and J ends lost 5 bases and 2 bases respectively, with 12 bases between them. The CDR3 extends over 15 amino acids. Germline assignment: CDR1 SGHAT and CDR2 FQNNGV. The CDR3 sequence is CASSETGTTNEKLFF. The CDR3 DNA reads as TGTGCCAGCAGCGAAACAGGGACCACTAATGAAAAACTGTTTTTT.

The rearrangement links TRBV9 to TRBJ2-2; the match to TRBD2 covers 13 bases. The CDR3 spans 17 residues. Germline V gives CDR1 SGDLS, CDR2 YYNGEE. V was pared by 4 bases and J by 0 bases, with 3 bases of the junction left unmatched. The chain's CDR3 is CASSKTSGGSNTGELFF. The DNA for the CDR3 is TGTGCCAGCAGCAAGACTAGCGGGGGGTCGAACACCGGGGAGCTGTTTTTT.

CDR3 DNA: TGTGCCAGCAGAGGGACAGGGGGCTTGCCCCAGCATTTT. It translates to CASRGTGGLPQHF. The genes are TRBV12-3 or TRBV12-4 and TRBJ1-5; 12 bases fit TRBD1. The CDR3 is 13 residues long. The J segment lost 9 bases and the V segment lost 6 bases, leaving 3 bases of the junction unmatched.

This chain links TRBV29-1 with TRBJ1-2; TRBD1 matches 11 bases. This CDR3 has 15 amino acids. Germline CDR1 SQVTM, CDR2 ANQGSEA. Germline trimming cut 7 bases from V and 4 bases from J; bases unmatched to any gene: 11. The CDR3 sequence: CSALPGQGVGYGYTF. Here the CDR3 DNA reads TGCAGCGCCTTACCGGGACAGGGGGTAGGCTATGGCTACACCTTC. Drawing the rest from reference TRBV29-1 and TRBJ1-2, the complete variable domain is SAVISQKPSRDICQRGTSLTIQCQVDSQVTMMFWYRQQPGQSLTLIATANQGSEATYESGFVIDKFPISRPNLTFSTLTVSNMSPEDSSIYLCSALPGQGVGYGYTFGSGTRLTVV.